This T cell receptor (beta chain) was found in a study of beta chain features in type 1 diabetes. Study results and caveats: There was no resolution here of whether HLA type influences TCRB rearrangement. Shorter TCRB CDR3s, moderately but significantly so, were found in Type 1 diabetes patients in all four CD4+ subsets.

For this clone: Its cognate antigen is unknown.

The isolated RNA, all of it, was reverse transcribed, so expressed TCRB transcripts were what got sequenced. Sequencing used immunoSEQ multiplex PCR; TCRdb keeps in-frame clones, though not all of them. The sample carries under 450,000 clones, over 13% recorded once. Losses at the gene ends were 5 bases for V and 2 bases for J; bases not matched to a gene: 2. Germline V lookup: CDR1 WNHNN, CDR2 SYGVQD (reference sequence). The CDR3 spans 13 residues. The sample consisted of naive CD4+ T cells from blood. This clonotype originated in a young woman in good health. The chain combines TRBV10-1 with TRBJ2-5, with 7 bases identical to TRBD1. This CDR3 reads CASSKGQQETQYF. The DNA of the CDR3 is TGCGCCAGCAGTAAGGGACAGCAAGAGACCCAGTACTTC.